One and the same sample provided the 20 T cell receptor beta chains below, sequenced in a study of blood T cells in healthy people across ages. Alongside a J-beta primer mix, a sample-barcoded 5' primer served in a second PCR lasting about 7 to 12 cycles. TCRdb reprocessed the 5' RACE reads with MiXCR, giving one entry per CDR3 protein. The table has under 2,000,000 distinct CDR3 sequences, around 50% seen once. The sample comprised blood. Receptor source: a middle-aged woman in good health.

The chain combines TRBV5-1 with TRBJ2-1; D is possibly TRBD2 (6 bases). This CDR3 spans 16 amino acids. Looked up from germline, CDR1 is SGHRS and CDR2 is YFSETQ. V was shortened by 5 bases and J by 0 bases, with 15 bases between the two germline ends. CDR3 DNA: TGCGCCAGCAGGGACAATAGCGGAAGCTCCTACAATGAGCAGTTCTTC. Translated, it gives CASRDNSGSSYNEQFF.

The V and J genes are TRBV20-1 and TRBJ2-1; D gene ambiguous. CDR1 and CDR2 (germline): DFQATT, SNEGSKA (reference sequence). The ends were cut back, 6 bases at V and 6 bases at J, with 21 bases in the middle. This CDR3 has 15 amino acids. CDR3 in amino acids: CSAPFARLVGNEQFF. In nucleotides, the CDR3 is TGCAGTGCCCCCTTTGCCCGGTTGGTCGGCAATGAGCAGTTCTTC.

This chain uses TRBV25-1 with TRBJ1-2; D gene ambiguous. Germline lookup yields CDR1 MGHDK and CDR2 SYGVNS. The CDR3 totals 13 residues. With 1 base removed from V and 7 bases from J, the gap between germline ends came to 10 bases. CDR3 sequence reads: CASSEFRASGYTF. The CDR3 DNA reads as TGTGCCAGCAGTGAATTCCGTGCGAGTGGCTACACCTTC.

This clonotype has more than one count but fewer than ten. The chain couples TRBV24-1 to TRBJ1-5; D not certain. This CDR3 region has 14 residues. Germline CDR1 reads KGHDR; CDR2 reads SFDVKD. V lost 3 bases, J lost 3 bases, and 8 bases lay in between. The CDR3 spells CATSDPGINQPQHF. The DNA of the CDR3 is TGTGCCACCAGTGATCCCGGAATCAATCAGCCCCAGCATTTT.

The V call is TRBV13, the J call TRBJ2-3; no clear D gene. The V and J ends lost 2 bases and 0 bases respectively, with 9 bases between them. Germline V gives CDR1 PRHDT, CDR2 FYEKMQ (reference sequence). The CDR3 runs to 15 residues. Here the CDR3 DNA reads TGTGCCAGCAGCTTACAGGCCCGTAGCACAGATACGCAGTATTTT. Protein sequence: CASSLQARSTDTQYF.

The chain employs TRBV20-1 and TRBJ2-7, with 11 nucleotides matching TRBD1. Germline loops: CDR1 DFQATT, CDR2 SNEGSKA (reference sequence). V lost 6 bases and J lost 6; bases outside the gene matches: 10. This CDR3 has 14 residues. The CDR3 bases are TGCAGTGCAAACCCCGGGACAGGGGGATTCGAGCAGTACTTC. Its protein product is CSANPGTGGFEQYF.

The CDR3 DNA reads as TGTGCCATCAGTGAGCCCCTCTTACACAGGGAGGGTGGCTACACCTTC. Its protein is CAISEPLLHREGGYTF. This rearrangement joins TRBV10-3 to TRBJ1-2; D possibly corresponds to TRBD1 (6 bases). This CDR3 contains 16 residues. The V and J ends lost 2 bases and 7 bases respectively, with 20 bases between them. Per the germline V gene, CDR1 is ENHRY and CDR2 is SYGVKD.

The chain uses TRBV7-8 and TRBJ2-1; TRBD1 aligns across 8 bases. Germline assignment: CDR1 SGHVS and CDR2 FQNEAQ. The junction had 8 bases not matched to a gene; V was cut back by 4 bases and J by 6 bases. This CDR3 region has 15 residues. In DNA form, the CDR3 reads TGTGCCAGCAGCTGGACCCGGGACAGGACCAATGAGCAGTTCTTC. Its translation is CASSWTRDRTNEQFF. The full variable domain, in which reference TRBV7-8 and TRBJ2-1 provide the parts outside the CDR3, is GAGVSQSPRYKVAKRGQDVALRCDPISGHVSLFWYQQALGQGPEFLTYFQNEAQLDKSGLPSDRFFAERPEGSVSTLKIQRTQQEDSAVYLCASSWTRDRTNEQFFGPGTRLTVL.

This clonotype was counted between two and nine times. The J gene is TRBJ1-6, the V gene TRBV7-2, with D perhaps matching TRBD1 (6 bases). V was cut by 0 bases and J by 7 bases, with 10 bases left in between. Germline lookup yields CDR1 SGHTA and CDR2 FQGNSA. The CDR3 contains 15 residues. CDR3 nucleotide sequence: TGTGCCAGCAGCTTAGCGCTCGGGGGCAATTCACCCCTCCACTTT. This translates into CASSLALGGNSPLHF.

V is TRBV5-1 and J is TRBJ1-1; TRBD1 might be the D (5 bases). The V gene's germline CDR1 is SGHRS and CDR2 YFSETQ. Trimming left V 0 bases short and J 0 bases short, with 12 bases between. This CDR3 region has 16 residues. Here the CDR3 DNA reads TGCGCCAGCAGCTTGGCCCCAGGGATACTGAACACTGAAGCTTTCTTT. This codes for CASSLAPGILNTEAFF.

This rearrangement joins TRBV11-2 to TRBJ1-2; D is unresolved. CDR1 and CDR2 from the germline V gene are SGHAT and FQNNGV. This CDR3 is built from 12 residues. Trimming stripped 3 bases from V and 8 bases from J, with 10 bases between. CDR3 nucleotides: TGTGCCAGCAGCTTTGGGGATCCCGGCTACACCTTC. It is translated as CASSFGDPGYTF.

The DNA of the CDR3 is TGTGCCAGCATGGGGAGACAGGGCTCCTACGAGCAGTACTTC. Translation gives CASMGRQGSYEQYF. The chain is built from TRBV28 and TRBJ2-7; 7 nucleotides match TRBD1. Germline assignment: CDR1 MDHEN and CDR2 SYDVKM. The length of the CDR3 is 14 residues. V was clipped by 7 bases and J by 0 bases; unmatched bases: 6.

The gene calls are TRBV27 and TRBJ2-3; D is uncertain. V lost 2 bases and J 6 bases, leaving 18 bases between the germline ends. The length of the CDR3 is 16 residues. The germline gives CDR1 MNHEY, CDR2 SMNVEV (reference sequence). The CDR3 DNA is TGTGCCAGCAGTTTAGTATCATGGTCCCCCACGGATACGCAGTATTTT. This codes for CASSLVSWSPTDTQYF.

Points on this clonotype: At one end the junction does not follow the germline gene, possibly because of a read error. The chain combines TRBV5-6 with TRBJ1-2, with TRBD1 matching over 7 bases. The CDR3 is 14 amino acids. Per germline, CDR1 SGHDT and CDR2 YYEEEE. Here the CDR3 DNA reads TGTGCCAACAGCTTGTACGGGACAGTCTATGGCTACACCTTC. Amino acids: CANSLYGTVYGYTF.

This clonotype is medium-sized. The chain carries TRBV7-2 and TRBJ2-5; the D call may be TRBD1 or TRBD2 (5 bases each). V was trimmed by 5 bases and J by 2 bases, leaving 15 bases between them. The CDR3 totals 15 residues. In germline, CDR1 is SGHTA, CDR2 FQGNSA. This chain's CDR3 is CASSLTFREQETQYF. DNA of the CDR3: TGTGCCAGCAGCCTAACCTTCAGGGAGCAAGAGACCCAGTACTTC.

The V call is TRBV27, the J call TRBJ2-7; maybe TRBD2 (7 bases). Germline V gives CDR1 MNHEY, CDR2 SMNVEV (reference sequence). The CDR3 runs to 14 residues. With 8 bases removed from V and 3 bases from J, the gap between germline ends came to 17 bases. The CDR3 region is CASGARGPYYEQYF. The DNA of the CDR3 is TGTGCCAGCGGAGCGCGGGGGCCATACTACGAGCAGTACTTC.

The V gene is TRBV6-6, the J gene TRBJ2-7; tentative D call: TRBD2 (6 bases). The end of the DNA aligns better with TRBJ2-5, so the J call may be wrong. Germline V gene sequence: CDR1 MNHNY, CDR2 SVGAGI (reference sequence). The CDR3 is 13 residues long. DNA of the CDR3: TGTGCCAGCAGGCCTAGCGAGTTCGGGACCCAGTACTTC. It translates to CASRPSEFGTQYF.

V is TRBV9 and J is TRBJ2-4, with 7 positions matching TRBD2. CDR1 and CDR2 from the germline V gene are SGDLS and YYNGEE. The CDR3 contains 15 residues. Trimming cost V 0 bases and J 3 bases; bases outside gene matches: 3. The CDR3 DNA follows: TGTGCCAGCAGCGTAGCTGGGGGGGGCAAAAACATTCAGTACTTC. This codes for CASSVAGGGKNIQYF.

As for this clonotype: The junction shows a germline mismatch at one end, possibly a read error. CDR3 amino acids: CVSSPGNQPQHF. The CDR3, as DNA: TGTGTCAGCAGCCCAGGCAATCAGCCCCAGCATTTT. V is TRBV7-2 and J is TRBJ1-5; D call uncertain. This CDR3 contains 12 residues. Germline CDR1 reads SGHTA; CDR2 reads FQGNSA. The full variable domain, completed using reference TRBV7-2 and TRBJ1-5, is GAGVSQSPSNKVTEKGKDVELRCDPISGHTALYWYRQSLGQGLEFLIYFQGNSAPDKSGLPSDRFSAERTGGSVSTLTIQRTQQEDSAVYLCVSSPGNQPQHFGDGTRLSIL.

V and J are TRBV2 and TRBJ2-7; tentative D call: TRBD1 (5 bases). The J call is doubtful: the DNA matches TRBJ2-5 better. There are 15 residues in the CDR3. Germline CDR1 is SNHLY and CDR2 is FYNNEI. Here the CDR3 reads CASSGVVQQGETQYF. The CDR3 nucleotides read TGTGCCAGCAGTGGTGTGGTTCAGCAGGGAGAGACCCAGTACTTC.